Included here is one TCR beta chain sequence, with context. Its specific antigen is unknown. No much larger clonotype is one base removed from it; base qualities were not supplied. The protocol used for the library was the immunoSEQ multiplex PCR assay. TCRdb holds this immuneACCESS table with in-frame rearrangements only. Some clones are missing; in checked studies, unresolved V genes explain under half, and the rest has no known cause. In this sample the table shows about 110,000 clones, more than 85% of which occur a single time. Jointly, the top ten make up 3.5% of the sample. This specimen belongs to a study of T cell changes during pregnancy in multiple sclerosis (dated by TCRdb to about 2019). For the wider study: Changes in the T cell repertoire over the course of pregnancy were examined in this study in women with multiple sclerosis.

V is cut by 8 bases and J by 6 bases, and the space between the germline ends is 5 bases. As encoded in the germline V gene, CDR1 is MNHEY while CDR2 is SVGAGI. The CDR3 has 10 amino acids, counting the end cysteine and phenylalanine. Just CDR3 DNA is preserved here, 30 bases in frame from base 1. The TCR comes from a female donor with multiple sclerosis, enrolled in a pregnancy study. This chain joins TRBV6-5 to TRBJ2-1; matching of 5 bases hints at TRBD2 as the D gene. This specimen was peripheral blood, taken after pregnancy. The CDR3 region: CASGGNEQFF. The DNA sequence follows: TGTGCCAGCGGAGGCAATGAGCAGTTCTTC.